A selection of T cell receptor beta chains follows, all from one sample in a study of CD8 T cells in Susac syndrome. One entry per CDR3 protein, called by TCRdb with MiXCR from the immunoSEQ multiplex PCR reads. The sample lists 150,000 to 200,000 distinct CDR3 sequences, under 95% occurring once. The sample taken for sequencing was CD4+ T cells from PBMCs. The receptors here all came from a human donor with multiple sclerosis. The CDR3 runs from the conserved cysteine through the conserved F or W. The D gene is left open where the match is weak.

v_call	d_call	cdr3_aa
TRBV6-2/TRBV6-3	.	CASTNVGGQPQHF
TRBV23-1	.	CASSQSSRPWSNQPQHF
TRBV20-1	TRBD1	CSASDRGTSSDTQYF
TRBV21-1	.	CASSSFPGHSYEQYF
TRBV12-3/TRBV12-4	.	CASSSNTQGFTYEQYF
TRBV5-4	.	CASSLVGSGQQETQYF
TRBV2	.	CASSEIVSTDTQYF
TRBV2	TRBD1	CASILTGVNTEAFF
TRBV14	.	CASSQRAGSYEQYF
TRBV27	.	CASSPSGLGARKLFF
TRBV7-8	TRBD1	CASSFNRGGTEAFF
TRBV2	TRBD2	CASSGLAGALETQYF
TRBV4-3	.	CASSQERLSTGELFF
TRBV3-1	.	CASSHRTGNGYTF
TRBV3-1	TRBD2	CASRISGRLNTGELFF
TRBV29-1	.	CSVELGSGNTIYF
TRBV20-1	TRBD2	CSARVPIAGVREQYF
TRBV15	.	CATSRDPGRYEQYF
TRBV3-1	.	CARGDAETQYF
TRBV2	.	CATLEVNTEAFF
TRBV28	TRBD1	CASSTPGDSYEQYF
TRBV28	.	CASNSGALQSYNEQFF
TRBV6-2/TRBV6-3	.	CASSYSRPTDTQYF
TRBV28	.	CASSPRSMYRLETQYF
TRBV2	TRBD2	CASSRRVAGAIREQYF
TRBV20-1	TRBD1	CSAAGTDYEQYF
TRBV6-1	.	CASSEAGRNYEQYF
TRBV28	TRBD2	CASSLTGLAPFGTQYF
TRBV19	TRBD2	CASSLLAGGRAKNIQYF
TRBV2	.	CASSEVVPNQDRMLFF
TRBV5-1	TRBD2	CASSTGTRIYEQYF
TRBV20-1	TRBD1	CSATGTGDEQYF
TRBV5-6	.	CASSLWGRNNEQFF
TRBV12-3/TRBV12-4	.	CASSLQQINTGELFF
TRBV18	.	CASSPVSLVSRDEQFF
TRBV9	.	CASSVLGTTGELFF
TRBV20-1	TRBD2	CRARGEGETQYF
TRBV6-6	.	CASSYSLLDTQYF
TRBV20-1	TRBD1	CSASDRDGYTF
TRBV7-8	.	CASSLAMEQYF
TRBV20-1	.	CSARVGSSYYGYTF
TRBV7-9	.	CASGVGYGYTF